These 21 T cell receptor beta chains were sequenced from one sample in a study of OX40 agonist ivuxolimab in advanced cancers. Library creation used the immunoSEQ multiplex PCR assay. Held by TCRdb, this immuneACCESS table contains in-frame sequences only and omits some clones. Under half of the omission traces to an unresolved V gene where checked; the cause of the rest is unknown. Here the sample has under 100,000 clones; 85% to 90% occur a single time. The leading ten clones occupy around 0.3% of the sample. The specimen was CD4+ or CD8+ T cells sorted from blood, collected in a trial of the OX40 agonist ivuxolimab. The origin of the receptors is an adult with an advanced solid tumor such as melanoma, head and neck, liver or kidney cancer.

In the case of this clone: This sample includes further DNA sequences coding for the same CDR3. The chain recombines TRBV4-3 with TRBJ2-3; D is possibly TRBD1 (6 bases). V shed 2 bases and J shed 0 bases, with 6 bases lying between them. Germline lookup yields CDR1 LGHNA and CDR2 YSLEER. This CDR3 has 14 residues. Written as DNA, the CDR3 is TGCGCCAGCAGCCAAAGGGGGAGCACAGATACGCAGTATTTT. Its protein product is CASSQRGSTDTQYF.

The rearrangement links TRBV28 to TRBJ1-2, with D unclear. This CDR3 has 12 residues. Per germline, CDR1 MDHEN and CDR2 SYDVKM. Trimming stripped 6 bases from V and 1 base from J, with 6 bases between. The CDR3 reads CASRTVNYGYTF. For the CDR3, the DNA is TGTGCCAGCAGGACCGTTAACTATGGCTACACCTTC.

The rearrangement uses TRBV27 and TRBJ2-1; 8 bases are a match to TRBD2. The CDR3 loop spans 16 amino acids. Germline V gives CDR1 MNHEY, CDR2 SMNVEV (reference sequence). Germline trimming cut 8 bases from V and 5 bases from J; bases unmatched to any gene: 14. This chain's CDR3 is CASGPLGLGPHNEQFF. In nucleotides, the CDR3 is TGTGCCAGCGGACCTTTGGGACTAGGTCCCCACAATGAGCAGTTCTTC.

The J gene is TRBJ1-3, the V gene TRBV7-2, with no clear D. This CDR3 has 16 residues. Trimming left V 2 bases short and J 0 bases short, with 11 bases between. The germline gives CDR1 SGHTA, CDR2 FQGNSA. The CDR3: CASSLNSPASGNTIYF. CDR3 DNA: TGTGCCAGCAGCTTAAATTCCCCAGCCTCTGGAAACACCATATATTTT. The variable domain in full, with the rest retrieved from reference TRBV7-2 and TRBJ1-3, is GAGVSQSPSNKVTEKGKDVELRCDPISGHTALYWYRQSLGQGLEFLIYFQGNSAPDKSGLPSDRFSAERTGGSVSTLTIQRTQQEDSAVYLCASSLNSPASGNTIYFGEGSWLTVV.

This CDR3 reads CAWSGTGGSSPLHF. The CDR3 nucleotides read TGTGCCTGGAGTGGGACAGGGGGTTCCTCACCCCTCCACTTT. This chain connects TRBV30 to TRBJ1-6; 10 nucleotides line up with TRBD1. The CDR3 runs 14 residues. Trimming took 1 base from V and 10 from J; bases not matched to a gene: 4. Germline CDR1 reads GTSNPN; CDR2 reads SVGIG (reference sequence). Drawing the rest from reference TRBV30 and TRBJ1-6, the complete variable domain is SQTIHQWPATLVQPVGSPLSLECTVEGTSNPNLYWYRQAAGRGLQLLFYSVGIGQISSEVPQNLSASRPQDRQFILSSKKLLLSDSGFYLCAWSGTGGSSPLHFGNGTRLTVT.

This clone was counted once. V usage is TRBV30 and J usage is TRBJ2-5, with 11 bases matching TRBD2. The CDR3 has 15 amino acids. Germline V lookup: CDR1 GTSNPN, CDR2 SVGIG (reference sequence). Germline trimming cut 2 bases from V and 2 bases from J; bases unmatched to any gene: 4. The CDR3 nucleotides are TGTGCCTGGAGTCCACTAGCGGGGGCTCAAGAGACCCAGTACTTC. As protein: CAWSPLAGAQETQYF.

The chain uses TRBV30 and TRBJ1-2; TRBD1 aligns across 7 bases. The V and J ends lost 2 bases and 4 bases, in that order; junction bases with no gene match: 7. This CDR3 is built from 14 residues. The germline CDR1 and CDR2 sequences are GTSNPN and SVGIG (reference sequence). CDR3 DNA sequence: TGTGCCTGGAGTCCCCGGGGACAGTTCTATGGCTACACCTTC. Amino acid sequence: CAWSPRGQFYGYTF. Combining the CDR3 with reference TRBV30 and TRBJ1-2 gives the whole variable domain SQTIHQWPATLVQPVGSPLSLECTVEGTSNPNLYWYRQAAGRGLQLLFYSVGIGQISSEVPQNLSASRPQDRQFILSSKKLLLSDSGFYLCAWSPRGQFYGYTFGSGTRLTVV.

The rearrangement uses TRBV19 and TRBJ1-2, with 7 bases identical to TRBD1. This CDR3 is built from 13 residues. The germline V gene has CDR1 LNHDA and CDR2 SQIVND (reference sequence). V lost 4 bases and J lost 6; bases outside the gene matches: 5. In DNA form, the CDR3 reads TGTGCCAGTAGTACCCGACAGGGAGATGGCTACACCTTC. This gives the protein CASSTRQGDGYTF.

The gene calls are TRBV4-3 and TRBJ1-4; no clear D. The CDR3 has 19 residues. Trimming took 0 bases from V and 0 from J, leaving 17 bases between them. The germline V gene encodes CDR1 LGHNA and CDR2 YSLEER. The CDR3 loop is CASSQDRGSGFATNEKLFF. As DNA, the CDR3 is TGCGCCAGCAGCCAAGATCGAGGGTCGGGGTTTGCAACTAATGAAAAACTGTTTTTT.

J is TRBJ2-2 and V is TRBV19; D uncertain. V lost 6 bases and J lost 8, with 10 bases in between. CDR1 is LNHDA, CDR2 SQIVND, per germline (reference sequence). The CDR3 extends over 12 amino acids. CDR3 amino acids: CASSFPLGELFF. In DNA form, the CDR3 reads TGTGCCAGTAGCTTCCCACTGGGGGAGCTGTTTTTT.

J is TRBJ1-5 and V is TRBV11-3; unclear D gene. The CDR3 runs 17 residues. With 2 bases removed from V and 0 bases from J, the gap between germline ends came to 14 bases. Germline V gives CDR1 SGHNT, CDR2 YENEEA. DNA of the CDR3: TGTGCCAGCAGCTTAAAAGGACGTCGGCCTAGCAATCAGCCCCAGCATTTT. Protein sequence: CASSLKGRRPSNQPQHF. Full variable domain (remainder filled in from reference TRBV11-3 and TRBJ1-5): EAGVVQSPRYKIIEKKQPVAFWCNPISGHNTLYWYLQNLGQGPELLIRYENEEAVDDSQLPKDRFSAERLKGVDSTLKIQPAELGDSAVYLCASSLKGRRPSNQPQHFGDGTRLSIL.

J is TRBJ1-2 and V is TRBV5-1; TRBD1 might be the D (5 bases). The germline V and J ends were trimmed by 4 bases and 6 bases, with 16 bases remaining between them. The CDR3 is made up of 14 amino acids. Looked up from germline, CDR1 is SGHRS and CDR2 is YFSETQ. Written as DNA, the CDR3 is TGCGCCAGCAGCCTCAACTTTGGGGGGGATGGCTACACCTTC. Amino acid sequence: CASSLNFGGDGYTF.

This sequence joins TRBV9 and TRBJ2-2; 14 positions match TRBD2. The CDR3 spans 17 residues. The germline V gene has CDR1 SGDLS and CDR2 YYNGEE. V was clipped by 0 bases and J by 5 bases; unmatched bases: 3. The CDR3 loop is CASSVDGTSGGTGELFF. CDR3 in DNA: TGTGCCAGCAGCGTAGACGGGACTAGCGGGGGAACCGGGGAGCTGTTTTTT.

The gene calls are TRBV7-9 and TRBJ2-3; the D is unclear. The CDR3 has 13 amino acids. V was shortened by 2 bases and J by 3 bases, with 6 bases between the two germline ends. The germline V gene encodes CDR1 SEHNR and CDR2 FQNEAQ (reference sequence). In DNA form, the CDR3 reads TGTGCCAGCAGCTTAACCCAAACAGATACGCAGTATTTT. Translation: CASSLTQTDTQYF.

The chain is built from TRBV19 and TRBJ1-2, with no clear D. V lost 9 bases and J 4 bases, leaving 9 bases between the germline ends. This CDR3 is built from 11 residues. CDR1 is LNHDA, CDR2 SQIVND, per germline (reference sequence). CDR3 nucleotide sequence: TGTGCCAGCAACATGGGCTATGGCTACACCTTC. Translating gives CASNMGYGYTF.

The chain uses TRBV28 and TRBJ2-2; 8 bases map to TRBD1. Trimming cost V 6 bases and J 1 base; bases outside gene matches: 10. CDR3 size: 17 residues. Germline V gene data show CDR1 as MDHEN and CDR2 as SYDVKM. The CDR3 coding sequence is TGTGCCAGCAGCCTAATTACCGGGACAGGGAACACCGGGGAGCTGTTTTTT. Translating it yields CASSLITGTGNTGELFF. Supplemented by reference TRBV28 and TRBJ2-2, the full variable domain reads DVKVTQSSRYLVKRTGEKVFLECVQDMDHENMFWYRQDPGLGLRLIYFSYDVKMKEKGDIPEGYSVSREKKERFSLILESASTNQTSMYLCASSLITGTGNTGELFFGEGSRLTVL.

The chain employs TRBV25-1 and TRBJ1-1; 7 bases are shared with TRBD1. Germline V CDR1 and CDR2: MGHDK, SYGVNS. The V segment lost 8 bases and the J segment 5 bases; nucleotides outside the gene matches: 14. This CDR3 has 15 residues. CDR3 residues: CASVMLGGARTEAFF. The CDR3 nucleotides are TGTGCCAGCGTGATGCTAGGGGGCGCGAGGACTGAAGCTTTCTTT.

CDR3 DNA: TGTGCCAGTAGACAGGGCCTGGACGAGCAGTACTTC. This translates into CASRQGLDEQYF. The chain couples TRBV6-5 to TRBJ2-7; 7 positions match TRBD1. CDR1 MNHEY and CDR2 SVGAGI come from the germline V gene. CDR3 length equals 12 residues. The J segment lost 5 bases and the V segment lost 9 bases, leaving 7 bases of the junction unmatched.

The chain employs TRBV19 and TRBJ1-1, with TRBD1 matching 9 bases. Germline V gene data show CDR1 as LNHDA and CDR2 as SQIVND (reference sequence). V was pared by 7 bases and J by 3 bases, with 6 bases of the junction left unmatched. CDR3 size: 14 residues. As DNA, the CDR3 is TGTGCCAGTACCAAAGACAGGGGGGACACTGAAGCTTTCTTT. Translating gives CASTKDRGDTEAFF.

This clone was found once. The chain couples TRBV30 to TRBJ1-1, with D maybe TRBD1 (6 bases). This CDR3 is built from 12 residues. Germline V gene lookup returns CDR1 GTSNPN and CDR2 SVGIG (reference sequence). V lost 0 bases and J lost 11, with 13 bases in between. As DNA, the CDR3 is TGTGCCTGGAGTGTCTCGGGGGGCATGGCTTTCTTT. It yields the protein CAWSVSGGMAFF.

This chain connects TRBV5-4 to TRBJ1-2; no clear D. Per the germline V gene, CDR1 is SGHNT and CDR2 is YYREEE (reference sequence). The V end lost 1 base, the J end lost 0 bases, and 10 bases lay between the germline ends. The CDR3 extends over 15 amino acids. The CDR3 DNA follows: TGTGCCAGCAGCTTGCAGCACGGACCTAACTATGGCTACACCTTC. Amino acids: CASSLQHGPNYGYTF.